These 16 T cell receptor beta chains originate from one sample sequenced in a study of cytomegalovirus exposure and HLA in healthy donors (TCRdb year 2017). Preparation of the library involved the immunoSEQ multiplex PCR assay. For the multiplex PCR, a mixture combining 60 forward primers for TCR Vbeta segments and 13 reverse primers for TCR Jbeta segments was used. TCRdb's version of the immuneACCESS table is confined to in-frame rearrangements and falls short of the full clone set. An unresolved V gene accounts for under half of the shortfall where checked; the remainder is of unknown origin. The sample table lists about 70,000 clones, 60% to 80% of them with a count of one. The top ten hold less than 20% of the sample. Sequenced: PBMCs. Receptors originate from a man in his forties in good health and CMV-seropositive.

The chain links TRBV5-1 to TRBJ1-1, with 7 bases identical to TRBD1. CDR1 SGHRS and CDR2 YFSETQ come from the germline V gene. Trimming took 4 bases from V and 0 from J; bases not matched to a gene: 6. The CDR3 has 15 residues. The CDR3 is CASSARQGLNTEAFF. The DNA of the CDR3 is TGCGCCAGCAGCGCAAGACAGGGCTTGAACACTGAAGCTTTCTTT.

This clone was seen at least ten times. The chain recombines TRBV7-6 with TRBJ2-5; D might be TRBD1 (6 bases). The CDR3 has 16 amino acids. Trimming took 1 base from V and 5 from J, leaving 17 bases between them. The germline gives CDR1 SGHVS, CDR2 FNYEAQ. For the CDR3, the DNA is TGTGCCAGCAGCTTAGGGTCACAGGGCCCGGAGGAGACCCAGTACTTC. Translating it yields CASSLGSQGPEETQYF. Using reference TRBV7-6 and TRBJ2-5 for the parts outside the CDR3, the full variable domain is GAGVSQSPRYKVTKRGQDVALRCDPISGHVSLYWYRQALGQGPEFLTYFNYEAQQDKSGLPNDRFSAERPEGSISTLTIQRTEQRDSAMYRCASSLGSQGPEETQYFGPGTRLLVL.

This chain links TRBV30 with TRBJ2-5; weak D call: TRBD2 (6 bases). The germline V gene encodes CDR1 GTSNPN and CDR2 SVGIG (reference sequence). CDR3 length equals 11 residues. The CDR3: CVTGERETQYF. The CDR3 nucleotides read TGTGTAACGGGGGAAAGAGAGACCCAGTACTTC.

The chain couples TRBV11-3 to TRBJ2-7, with D maybe TRBD2 (5 bases). The CDR3 runs 19 residues. Trimming removed 5 bases at V and 5 bases at J, with 31 bases between. The V gene's germline CDR1 is SGHNT and CDR2 YENEEA. The CDR3 region is CASSLALLGVARLGDEQYF. Written as DNA, the CDR3 is TGTGCCAGCAGCCTAGCTCTTTTGGGAGTTGCAAGACTTGGCGACGAGCAGTACTTC.

This chain uses TRBV2 with TRBJ1-3, with D hard to call. Looked up from germline, CDR1 is SNHLY and CDR2 is FYNNEI. Trimming stripped 2 bases from V and 0 bases from J, with 23 bases between. The CDR3 sequence is 20 residues long. CDR3 loop: CASSENGRAEALSSGNTIYF. As DNA, the CDR3 is TGTGCCAGCAGTGAAAACGGACGAGCGGAGGCCCTTAGCTCTGGAAACACCATATATTTT.

The CDR3 DNA reads as TGCAGCGTGGAGGTGAACACCGGGGAGCTGTTTTTT. Protein product: CSVEVNTGELFF. The chain links TRBV29-1 to TRBJ2-2; tentative D call: TRBD2 (5 bases). V lost 6 bases and J lost 1, with 6 bases in between. Germline V lookup: CDR1 SQVTM, CDR2 ANQGSEA. This CDR3 contains 12 residues.

V is TRBV4-3 and J is TRBJ2-1, with 12 bases matching TRBD2. The CDR3 is made up of 16 amino acids. Germline CDR1 and CDR2: LGHNA and YSLEER. The V segment lost 1 base and the J segment 7 bases; nucleotides outside the gene matches: 5. The CDR3 DNA reads as TGCGCCAGCAGCCAAGGGCTAGCGGGGGGGCTAAATGAGCAGTTCTTC. Translation gives CASSQGLAGGLNEQFF.

This clone turned up a few times. This chain connects TRBV4-2 to TRBJ2-7; possibly TRBD2 for D (6 bases). V was cut by 4 bases and J by 6 bases, with 16 bases left in between. The CDR3 loop spans 14 amino acids. From germline, CDR1 is LGHNA and CDR2 YNFKEQ. The CDR3 loop reads CASSPGLLEVEQYF. Here the CDR3 DNA reads TGTGCCAGCAGCCCGGGACTCCTCGAGGTCGAGCAGTACTTC.

The V gene is TRBV6-6, the J gene TRBJ1-1, with D perhaps matching TRBD1 (5 bases). Trimming cost V 5 bases and J 4 bases, with 17 bases left between them. There are 15 residues in the CDR3. Germline V gene lookup returns CDR1 MNHNY and CDR2 SVGAGI (reference sequence). CDR3 sequence: CASSKGLREGTEAFF. CDR3 DNA: TGTGCCAGCAGTAAGGGACTAAGGGAAGGCACTGAAGCTTTCTTT.

The rearrangement links TRBV25-1 to TRBJ2-1, with TRBD1 identical over 8 bases. The germline CDR1 and CDR2 sequences are MGHDK and SYGVNS. The CDR3 spans 13 residues. J gave up 8 bases and V 6 bases, and 6 bases lay outside the gene matches. CDR3 bases: TGTGCCAGCAGCCCACAGGGGGGCGATGAGCAGTTCTTC. Translating it yields CASSPQGGDEQFF.

This chain connects TRBV21-1 to TRBJ2-3; TRBD2 was called by the table and not checked on the DNA. TRBV21-1 is a recognized pseudogene. The CDR3 covers 15 residues. CDR3 nucleotides: TGTGCCAGCAGGGGGACTAGCGGTCCCACAGATACGCAGTATTTT. The encoded protein is CASRGTSGPTDTQYF.

This clone was recorded only once. This CDR3 is CASSGTGKVYGYTF. DNA for the CDR3: TGTGCCAGCAGTGGGACAGGGAAGGTCTATGGCTACACCTTC. The V call is TRBV6-1, the J call TRBJ1-2, with 8 bases matching TRBD1. Losses at the gene ends were 4 bases for V and 4 bases for J; bases not matched to a gene: 5. The CDR3 runs 14 residues. Germline loops: CDR1 MNHNS, CDR2 SASEGT.

The chain links TRBV18 to TRBJ1-3; D gene unclear. V lost 1 base to trimming and J lost 4 bases, with 17 bases between them. Germline CDR1 is KGHSH and CDR2 is LQKENI. The length of the CDR3 is 17 residues. The CDR3 sequence: CASSPLIPGEAGNTIYF. For the CDR3, the DNA is TGTGCCAGCTCACCACTAATACCGGGAGAAGCCGGAAACACCATATATTTT.

This chain links TRBV11-2 with TRBJ2-1; D gene uncertain. V lost 0 bases to trimming and J lost 13 bases, with 13 bases between them. CDR3 length equals 13 residues. The germline CDR1 and CDR2 sequences are SGHAT and FQNNGV. CDR3 region: CASSLDLVRVQFF. The CDR3 DNA sequence: TGTGCCAGCAGCTTAGATTTGGTCCGCGTTCAGTTCTTC.

V gene TRBV20-1 combines with J gene TRBJ2-5, with 7 bases identical to TRBD2. The CDR3 loop spans 11 amino acids. Germline V gene sequence: CDR1 DFQATT, CDR2 SNEGSKA (reference sequence). J lost 4 bases, V lost 7 bases, and 3 bases had no gene match. CDR3: CSGREGETQYF. CDR3 nucleotide sequence: TGCAGTGGAAGGGAGGGAGAGACCCAGTACTTC.

The chain has TRBV7-2 and TRBJ2-1; D uncertain. Per germline, CDR1 SGHTA and CDR2 FQGNSA. The CDR3 totals 11 residues. Trimming left V 5 bases short and J 9 bases short, with 8 bases between. CDR3 sequence: CASSPGGEQFF. The DNA of the CDR3 is TGTGCCAGCAGCCCGGGTGGTGAGCAGTTCTTC.